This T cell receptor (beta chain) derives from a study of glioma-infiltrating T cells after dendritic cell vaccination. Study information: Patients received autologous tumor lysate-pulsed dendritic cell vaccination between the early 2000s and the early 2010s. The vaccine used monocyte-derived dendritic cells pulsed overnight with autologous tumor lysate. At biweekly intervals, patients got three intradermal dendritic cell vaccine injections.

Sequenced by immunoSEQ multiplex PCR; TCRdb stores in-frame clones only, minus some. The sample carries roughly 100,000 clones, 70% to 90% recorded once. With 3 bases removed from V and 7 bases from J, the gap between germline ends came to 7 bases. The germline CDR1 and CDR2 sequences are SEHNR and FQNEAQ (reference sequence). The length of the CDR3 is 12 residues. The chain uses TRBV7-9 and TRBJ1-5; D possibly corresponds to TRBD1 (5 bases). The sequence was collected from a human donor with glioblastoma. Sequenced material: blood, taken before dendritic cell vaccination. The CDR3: CASSFREQPQHF. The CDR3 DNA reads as TGTGCCAGCAGCTTCAGGGAACAGCCCCAGCATTTT.